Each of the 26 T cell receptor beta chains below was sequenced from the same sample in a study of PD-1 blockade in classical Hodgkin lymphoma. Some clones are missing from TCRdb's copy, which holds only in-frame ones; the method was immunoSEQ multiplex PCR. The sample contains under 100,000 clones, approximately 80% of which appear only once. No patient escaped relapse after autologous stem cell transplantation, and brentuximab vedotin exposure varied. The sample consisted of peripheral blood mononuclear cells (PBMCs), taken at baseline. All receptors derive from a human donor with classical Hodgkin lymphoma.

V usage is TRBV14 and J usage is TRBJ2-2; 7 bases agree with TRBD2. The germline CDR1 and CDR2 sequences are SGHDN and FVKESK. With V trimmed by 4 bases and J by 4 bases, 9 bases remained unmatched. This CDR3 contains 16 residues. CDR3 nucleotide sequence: TGTGCCAGCAGCCCACGGGAGGCCCGTGGCACCGGGGAGCTGTTTTTT. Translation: CASSPREARGTGELFF.

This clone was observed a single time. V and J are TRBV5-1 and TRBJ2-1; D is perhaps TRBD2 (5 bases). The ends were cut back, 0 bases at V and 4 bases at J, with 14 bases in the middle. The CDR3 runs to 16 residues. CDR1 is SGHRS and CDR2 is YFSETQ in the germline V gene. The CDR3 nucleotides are TGCGCCAGCAGCTTGGCCTCGGGGAGATCTTACAATGAGCAGTTCTTC. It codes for CASSLASGRSYNEQFF.

For the CDR3, the DNA is TGCGCCAGCAGCACCTGGCCGCCTTTGGGTGAGCAGTTCTTC. It is translated as CASSTWPPLGEQFF. This chain uses TRBV5-1 with TRBJ2-1; D ambiguous. This CDR3 contains 14 residues. Trimming cost V 4 bases and J 9 bases, with 17 bases left between them. The germline gives CDR1 SGHRS, CDR2 YFSETQ.

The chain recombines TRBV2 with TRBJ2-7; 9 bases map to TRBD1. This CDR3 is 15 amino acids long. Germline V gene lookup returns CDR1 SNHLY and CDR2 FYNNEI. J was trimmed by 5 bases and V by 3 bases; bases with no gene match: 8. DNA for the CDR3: TGTGCCAGCAGTGATCCTACCGGGACAGGGAACGAGCAGTACTTC. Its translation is CASSDPTGTGNEQYF.

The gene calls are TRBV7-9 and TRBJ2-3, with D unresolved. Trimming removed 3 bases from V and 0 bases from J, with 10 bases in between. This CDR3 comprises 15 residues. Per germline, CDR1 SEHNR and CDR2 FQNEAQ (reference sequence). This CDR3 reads CASSLRPRSTDTQYF. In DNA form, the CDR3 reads TGTGCCAGCAGCTTGCGTCCACGTAGCACAGATACGCAGTATTTT.

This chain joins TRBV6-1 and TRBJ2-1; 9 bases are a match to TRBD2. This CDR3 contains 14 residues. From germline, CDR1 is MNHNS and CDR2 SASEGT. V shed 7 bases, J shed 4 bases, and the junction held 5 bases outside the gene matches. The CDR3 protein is CASTPSGAYNEQFF. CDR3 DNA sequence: TGTGCCAGCACCCCTAGCGGGGCTTACAATGAGCAGTTCTTC.

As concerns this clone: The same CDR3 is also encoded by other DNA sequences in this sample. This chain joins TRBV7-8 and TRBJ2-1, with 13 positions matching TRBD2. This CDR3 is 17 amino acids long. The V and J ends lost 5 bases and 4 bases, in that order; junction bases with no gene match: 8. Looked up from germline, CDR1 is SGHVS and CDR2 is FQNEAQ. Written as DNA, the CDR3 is TGTGCCAGCAGCCTACGGACTAGCGGGAGTTCTTACAATGAGCAGTTCTTC. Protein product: CASSLRTSGSSYNEQFF.

This CDR3 is CASNFLDRENEQYF. In nucleotides, the CDR3 is TGTGCCAGCAACTTCTTGGACAGGGAGAACGAGCAGTACTTC. The V and J genes are TRBV27 and TRBJ2-7, with 8 nucleotides matching TRBD1. Losses at the gene ends were 7 bases for V and 5 bases for J; bases not matched to a gene: 10. Germline V gene data show CDR1 as MNHEY and CDR2 as SMNVEV (reference sequence). The CDR3 totals 14 residues.

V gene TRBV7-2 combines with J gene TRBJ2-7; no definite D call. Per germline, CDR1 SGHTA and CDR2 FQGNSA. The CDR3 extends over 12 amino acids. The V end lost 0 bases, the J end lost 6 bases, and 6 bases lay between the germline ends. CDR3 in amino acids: CASSLAAAEQYF. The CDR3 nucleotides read TGTGCCAGCAGCTTAGCGGCCGCCGAGCAGTACTTC.

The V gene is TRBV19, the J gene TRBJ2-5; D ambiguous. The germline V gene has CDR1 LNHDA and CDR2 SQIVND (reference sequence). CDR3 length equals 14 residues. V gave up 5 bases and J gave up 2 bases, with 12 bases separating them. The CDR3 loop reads CASSRHGTQETQYF. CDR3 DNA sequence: TGTGCCAGTAGTCGTCATGGCACACAAGAGACCCAGTACTTC.

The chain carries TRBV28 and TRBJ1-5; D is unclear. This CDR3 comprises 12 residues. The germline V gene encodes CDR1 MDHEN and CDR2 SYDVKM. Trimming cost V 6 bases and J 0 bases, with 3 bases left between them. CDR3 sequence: CASRGSNQPQHF. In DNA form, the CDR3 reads TGTGCCAGCAGGGGTAGCAATCAGCCCCAGCATTTT.

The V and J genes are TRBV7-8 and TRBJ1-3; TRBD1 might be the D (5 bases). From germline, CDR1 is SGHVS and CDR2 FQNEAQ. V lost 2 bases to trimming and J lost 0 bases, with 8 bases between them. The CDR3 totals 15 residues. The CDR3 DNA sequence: TGTGCCAGCAGCTTAAGGGGCAACTCTGGAAACACCATATATTTT. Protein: CASSLRGNSGNTIYF.

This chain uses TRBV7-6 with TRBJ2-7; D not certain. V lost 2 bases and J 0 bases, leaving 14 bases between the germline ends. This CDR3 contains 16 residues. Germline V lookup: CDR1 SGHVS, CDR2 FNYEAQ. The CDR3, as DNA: TGTGCCAGCAGCTTATCCCCTCGCGGCAGCTCCTACGAGCAGTACTTC. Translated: CASSLSPRGSSYEQYF.

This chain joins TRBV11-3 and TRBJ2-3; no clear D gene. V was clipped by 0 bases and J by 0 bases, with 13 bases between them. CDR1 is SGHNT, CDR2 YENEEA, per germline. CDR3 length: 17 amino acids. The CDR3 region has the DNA TGTGCCAGCAGCTTAGATTCAGCCAACCCAAGCACAGATACGCAGTATTTT. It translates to CASSLDSANPSTDTQYF.

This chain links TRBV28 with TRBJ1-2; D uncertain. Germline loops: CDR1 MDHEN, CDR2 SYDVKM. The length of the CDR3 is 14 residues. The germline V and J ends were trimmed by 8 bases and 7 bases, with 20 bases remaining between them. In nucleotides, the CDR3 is TGTGCCAGCCAGAGGGTTCGGGCGGTAGGTGGCTACACCTTC. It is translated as CASQRVRAVGGYTF.

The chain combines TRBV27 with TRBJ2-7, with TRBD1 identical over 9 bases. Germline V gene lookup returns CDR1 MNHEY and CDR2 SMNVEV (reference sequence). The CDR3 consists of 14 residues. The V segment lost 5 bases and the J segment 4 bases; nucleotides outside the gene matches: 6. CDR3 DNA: TGTGCCAGCAGTACTATGACAGGGGGATACGAGCAGTACTTC. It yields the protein CASSTMTGGYEQYF.

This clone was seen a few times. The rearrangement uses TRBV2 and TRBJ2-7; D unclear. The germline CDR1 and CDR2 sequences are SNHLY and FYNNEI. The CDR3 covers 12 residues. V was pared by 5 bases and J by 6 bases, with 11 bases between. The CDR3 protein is CASSTLEVEQYF. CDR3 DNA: TGTGCCAGCAGTACATTGGAAGTCGAGCAGTACTTC.

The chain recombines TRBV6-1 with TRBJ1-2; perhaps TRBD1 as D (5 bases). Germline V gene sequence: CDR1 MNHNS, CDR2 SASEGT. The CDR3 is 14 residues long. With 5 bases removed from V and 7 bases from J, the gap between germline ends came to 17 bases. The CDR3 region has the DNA TGTGCCAGCAGTAGACTGGCAGGGTCAGGTGGCTACACCTTC. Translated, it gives CASSRLAGSGGYTF.

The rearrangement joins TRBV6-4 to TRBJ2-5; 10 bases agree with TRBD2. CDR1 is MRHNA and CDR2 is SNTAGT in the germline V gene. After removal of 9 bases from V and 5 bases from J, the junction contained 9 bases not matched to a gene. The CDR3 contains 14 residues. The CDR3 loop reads CASSPSGSTETQYF. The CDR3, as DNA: TGTGCCAGTTCCCCTAGCGGGAGTACCGAGACCCAGTACTTC.

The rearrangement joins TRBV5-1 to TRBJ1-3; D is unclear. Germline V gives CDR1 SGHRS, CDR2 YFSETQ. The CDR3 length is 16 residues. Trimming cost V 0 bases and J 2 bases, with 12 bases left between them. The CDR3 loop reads CASSLAPGKTGNTIYF. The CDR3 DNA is TGCGCCAGCAGCTTGGCGCCGGGTAAAACTGGAAACACCATATATTTT. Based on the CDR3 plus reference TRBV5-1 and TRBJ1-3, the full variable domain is KAGVTQTPRYLIKTRGQQVTLSCSPISGHRSVSWYQQTPGQGLQFLFEYFSETQRNKGNFPGRFSGRQFSNSRSEMNVSTLELGDSALYLCASSLAPGKTGNTIYFGEGSWLTVV.

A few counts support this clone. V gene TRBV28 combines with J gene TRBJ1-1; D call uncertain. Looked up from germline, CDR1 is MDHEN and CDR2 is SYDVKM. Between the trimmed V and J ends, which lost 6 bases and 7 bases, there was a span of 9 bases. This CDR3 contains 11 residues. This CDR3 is CASRAGYEAFF. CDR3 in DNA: TGTGCCAGCAGGGCGGGTTATGAAGCTTTCTTT.

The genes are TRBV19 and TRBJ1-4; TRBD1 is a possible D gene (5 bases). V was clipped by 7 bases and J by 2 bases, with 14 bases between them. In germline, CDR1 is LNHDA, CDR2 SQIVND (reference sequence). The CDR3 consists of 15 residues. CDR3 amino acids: CASKAGALTNEKLFF. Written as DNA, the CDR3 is TGTGCCAGTAAGGCCGGGGCTCTCACTAATGAAAAACTGTTTTTT.

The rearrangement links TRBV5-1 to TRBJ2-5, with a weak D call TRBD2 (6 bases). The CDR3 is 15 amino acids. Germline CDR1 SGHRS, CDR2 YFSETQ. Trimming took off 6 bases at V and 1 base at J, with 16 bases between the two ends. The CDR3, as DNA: TGCGCCAGCACCATCGTCGGGGGAGTCCAAGAGACCCAGTACTTC. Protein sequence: CASTIVGGVQETQYF.

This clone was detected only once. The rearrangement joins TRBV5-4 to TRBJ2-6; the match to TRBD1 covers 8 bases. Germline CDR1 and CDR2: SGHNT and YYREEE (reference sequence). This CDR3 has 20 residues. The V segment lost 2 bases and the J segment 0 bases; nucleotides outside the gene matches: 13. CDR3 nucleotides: TGTGCCAGCAGCTTTGACCCCCCCGGGACAGGATACTCTGGGGCCAACGTCCTGACTTTC. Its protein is CASSFDPPGTGYSGANVLTF. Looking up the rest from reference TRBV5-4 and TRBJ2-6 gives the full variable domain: ETGVTQSPTHLIKTRGQQVTLRCSSQSGHNTVSWYQQALGQGPQFIFQYYREEENGRGNFPPRFSGLQFPNYSSELNVNALELDDSALYLCASSFDPPGTGYSGANVLTFGAGSRLTVL.

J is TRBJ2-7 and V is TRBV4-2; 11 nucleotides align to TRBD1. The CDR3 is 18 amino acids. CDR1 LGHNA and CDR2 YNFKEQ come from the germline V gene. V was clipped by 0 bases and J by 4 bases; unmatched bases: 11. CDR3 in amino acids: CASSQEKGTGGRRYEQYF. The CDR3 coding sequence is TGTGCCAGCAGCCAAGAAAAAGGGACAGGGGGAAGAAGGTACGAGCAGTACTTC.

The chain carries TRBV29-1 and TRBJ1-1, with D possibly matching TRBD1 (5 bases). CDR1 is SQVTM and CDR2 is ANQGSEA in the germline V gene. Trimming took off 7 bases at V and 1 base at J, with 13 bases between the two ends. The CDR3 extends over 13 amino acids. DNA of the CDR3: TGCAGCGCCTCGACAGTCACGAACACTGAAGCTTTCTTT. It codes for CSASTVTNTEAFF.